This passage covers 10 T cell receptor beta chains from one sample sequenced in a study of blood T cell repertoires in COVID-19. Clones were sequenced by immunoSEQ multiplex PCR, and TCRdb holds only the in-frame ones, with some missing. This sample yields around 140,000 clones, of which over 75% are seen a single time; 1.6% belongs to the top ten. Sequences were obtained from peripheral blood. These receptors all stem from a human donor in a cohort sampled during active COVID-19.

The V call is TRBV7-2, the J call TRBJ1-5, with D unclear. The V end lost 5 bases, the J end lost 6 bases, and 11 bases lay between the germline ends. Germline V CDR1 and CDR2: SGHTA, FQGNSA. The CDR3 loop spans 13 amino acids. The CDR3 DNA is TGTGCCAGCAGCGTAGGTAGGAGTCAGCCCCAGCATTTT. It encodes CASSVGRSQPQHF.

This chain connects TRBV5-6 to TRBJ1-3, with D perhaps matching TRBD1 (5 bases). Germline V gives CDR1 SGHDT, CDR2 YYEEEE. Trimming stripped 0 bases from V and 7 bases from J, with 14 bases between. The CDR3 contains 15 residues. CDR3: CASSLGQYSSNTIYF. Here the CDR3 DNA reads TGTGCCAGCAGCTTGGGACAGTACTCTTCGAACACCATATATTTT.

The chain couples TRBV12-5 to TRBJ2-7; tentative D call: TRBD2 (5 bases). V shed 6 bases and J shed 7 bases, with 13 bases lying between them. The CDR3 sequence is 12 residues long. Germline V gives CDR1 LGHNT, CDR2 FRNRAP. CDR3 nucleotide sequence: TGTGCTAGTGGCCTACCAAGGAGGGAGCAGTACTTC. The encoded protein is CASGLPRREQYF.

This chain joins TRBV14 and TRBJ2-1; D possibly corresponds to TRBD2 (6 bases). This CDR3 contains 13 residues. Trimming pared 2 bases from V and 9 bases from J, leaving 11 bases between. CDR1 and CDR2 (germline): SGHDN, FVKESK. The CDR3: CASSQIVGGEQFF. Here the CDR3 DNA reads TGTGCCAGCAGCCAAATAGTGGGGGGTGAGCAGTTCTTC. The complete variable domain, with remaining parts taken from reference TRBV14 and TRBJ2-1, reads EAGVTQFPSHSVIEKGQTVTLRCDPISGHDNLYWYRRVMGKEIKFLLHFVKESKQDESGMPNNRFLAERTGGTYSTLKVQPAELEDSGVYFCASSQIVGGEQFFGPGTRLTVL.

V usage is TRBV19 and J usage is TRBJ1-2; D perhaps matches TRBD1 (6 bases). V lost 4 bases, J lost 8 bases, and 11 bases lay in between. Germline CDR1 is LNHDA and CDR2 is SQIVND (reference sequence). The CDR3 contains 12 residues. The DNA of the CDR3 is TGTGCCAGTAGTAGGACAGAAAGAGGCTACACCTTC. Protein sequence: CASSRTERGYTF.

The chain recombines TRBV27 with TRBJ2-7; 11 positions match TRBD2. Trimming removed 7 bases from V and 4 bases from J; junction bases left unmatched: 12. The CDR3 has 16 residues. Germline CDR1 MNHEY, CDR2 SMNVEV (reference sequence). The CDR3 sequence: CASTRTGLAVGYEQYF. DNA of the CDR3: TGTGCCAGCACTCGAACGGGACTAGCGGTGGGATACGAGCAGTACTTC.

The CDR3 DNA sequence: TGTGCCAGCACCCGACAGTTGGGCGAGCAGTACTTC. Translation gives CASTRQLGEQYF. The chain recombines TRBV5-6 with TRBJ2-7, with a tentative D call TRBD1 (5 bases). The germline V gene encodes CDR1 SGHDT and CDR2 YYEEEE. V shed 6 bases and J shed 6 bases, with 13 bases lying between them. This CDR3 contains 12 residues.

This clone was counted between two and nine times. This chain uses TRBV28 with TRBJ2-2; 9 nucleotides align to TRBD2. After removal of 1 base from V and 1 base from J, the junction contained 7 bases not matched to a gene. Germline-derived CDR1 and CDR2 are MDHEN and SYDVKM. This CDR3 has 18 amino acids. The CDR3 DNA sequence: TGTGCCAGCAGTTTATTGATTAGCGGGAGAGGGAACACCGGGGAGCTGTTTTTT. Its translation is CASSLLISGRGNTGELFF.

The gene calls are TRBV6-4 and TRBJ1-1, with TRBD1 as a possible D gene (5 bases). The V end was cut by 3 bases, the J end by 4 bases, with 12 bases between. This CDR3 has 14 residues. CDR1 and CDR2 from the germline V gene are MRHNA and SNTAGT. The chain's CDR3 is CASSDSRGSTEAFF. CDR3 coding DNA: TGTGCCAGCAGTGATAGTAGGGGTAGCACTGAAGCTTTCTTT.

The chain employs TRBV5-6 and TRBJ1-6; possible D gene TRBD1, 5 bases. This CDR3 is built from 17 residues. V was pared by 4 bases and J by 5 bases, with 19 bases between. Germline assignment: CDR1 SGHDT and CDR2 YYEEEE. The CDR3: CASSRRLSQVNNSPLHF. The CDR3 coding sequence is TGTGCCAGCAGCCGTCGTCTATCACAGGTCAATAATTCACCCCTCCACTTT.